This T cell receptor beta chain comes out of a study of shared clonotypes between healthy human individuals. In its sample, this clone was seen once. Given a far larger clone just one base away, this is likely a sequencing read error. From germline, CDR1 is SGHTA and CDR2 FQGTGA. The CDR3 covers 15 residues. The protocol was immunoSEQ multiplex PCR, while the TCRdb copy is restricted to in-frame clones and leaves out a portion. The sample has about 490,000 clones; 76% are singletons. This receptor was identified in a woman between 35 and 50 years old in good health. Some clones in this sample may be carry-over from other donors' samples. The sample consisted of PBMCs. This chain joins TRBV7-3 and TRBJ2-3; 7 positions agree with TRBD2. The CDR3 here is CACSFFSGPTDTQYF. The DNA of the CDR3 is TGTGCCTGCAGCTTTTTTAGCGGGCCCACAGATACGCAGTATTTT.